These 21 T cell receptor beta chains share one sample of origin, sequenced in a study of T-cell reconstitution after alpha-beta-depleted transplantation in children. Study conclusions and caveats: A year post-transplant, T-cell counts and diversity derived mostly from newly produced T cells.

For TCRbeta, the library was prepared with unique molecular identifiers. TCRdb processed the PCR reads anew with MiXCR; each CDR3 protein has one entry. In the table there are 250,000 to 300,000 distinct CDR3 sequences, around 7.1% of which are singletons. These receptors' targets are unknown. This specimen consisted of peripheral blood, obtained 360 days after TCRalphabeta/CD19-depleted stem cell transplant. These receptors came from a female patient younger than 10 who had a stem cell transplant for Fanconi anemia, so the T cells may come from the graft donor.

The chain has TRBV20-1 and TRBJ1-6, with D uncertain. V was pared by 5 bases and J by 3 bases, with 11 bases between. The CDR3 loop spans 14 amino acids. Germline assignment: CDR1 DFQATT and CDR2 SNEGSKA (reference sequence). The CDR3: CSAGPALYNSPLHF. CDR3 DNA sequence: TGCAGTGCTGGACCGGCGCTCTATAATTCACCCCTCCACTTT.

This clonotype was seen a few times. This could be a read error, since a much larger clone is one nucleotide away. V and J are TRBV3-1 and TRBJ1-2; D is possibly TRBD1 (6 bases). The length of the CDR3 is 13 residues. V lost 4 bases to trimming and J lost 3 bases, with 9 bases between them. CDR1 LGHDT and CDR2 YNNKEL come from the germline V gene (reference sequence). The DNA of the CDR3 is TGTGCCAGCAGCCGACAGGCGGACTATGGCTACACCTTC. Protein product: CASSRQADYGYTF.

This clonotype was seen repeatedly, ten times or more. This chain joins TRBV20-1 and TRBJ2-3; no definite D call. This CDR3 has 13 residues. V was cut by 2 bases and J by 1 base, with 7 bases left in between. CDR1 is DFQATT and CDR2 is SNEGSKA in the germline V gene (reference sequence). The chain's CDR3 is CSARTPRTDTQYF. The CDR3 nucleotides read TGCAGTGCTAGAACGCCTCGCACAGATACGCAGTATTTT.

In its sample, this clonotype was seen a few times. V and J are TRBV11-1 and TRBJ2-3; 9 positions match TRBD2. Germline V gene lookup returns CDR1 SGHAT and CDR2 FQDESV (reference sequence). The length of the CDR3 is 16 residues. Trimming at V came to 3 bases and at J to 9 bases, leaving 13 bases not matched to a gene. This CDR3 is CASSFHNVAGDGTQYF. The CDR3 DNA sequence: TGTGCCAGCAGCTTTCATAATGTAGCGGGGGACGGCACGCAGTATTTT.

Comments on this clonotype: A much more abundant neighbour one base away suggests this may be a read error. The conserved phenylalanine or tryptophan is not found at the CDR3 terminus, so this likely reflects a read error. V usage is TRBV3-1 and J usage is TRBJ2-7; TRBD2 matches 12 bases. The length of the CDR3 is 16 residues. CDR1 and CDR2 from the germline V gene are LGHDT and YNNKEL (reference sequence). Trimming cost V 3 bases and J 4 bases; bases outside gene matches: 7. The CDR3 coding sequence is TGTGCCAGCAGCCAGGATACCGGGACTAGCGGGTACGAGCAGTACTTG. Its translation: CASSQDTGTSGYEQYL.

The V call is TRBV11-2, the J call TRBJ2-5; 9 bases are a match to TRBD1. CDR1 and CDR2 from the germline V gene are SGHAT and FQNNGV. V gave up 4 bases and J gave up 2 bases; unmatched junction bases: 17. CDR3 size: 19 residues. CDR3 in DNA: TGTGCCAGCAGCTCCTCCCACCGGGACAGGGAAGGTGTACAAGAGACCCAGTACTTC. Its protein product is CASSSSHRDREGVQETQYF.

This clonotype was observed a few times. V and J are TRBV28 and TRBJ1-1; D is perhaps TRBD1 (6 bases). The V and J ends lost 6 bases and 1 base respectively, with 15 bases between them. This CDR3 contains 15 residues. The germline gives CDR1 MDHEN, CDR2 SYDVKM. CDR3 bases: TGTGCCAGCAGGTCTATACAGGGCGGGAACACTGAAGCTTTCTTT. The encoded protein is CASRSIQGGNTEAFF. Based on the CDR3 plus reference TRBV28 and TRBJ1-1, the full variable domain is DVKVTQSSRYLVKRTGEKVFLECVQDMDHENMFWYRQDPGLGLRLIYFSYDVKMKEKGDIPEGYSVSREKKERFSLILESASTNQTSMYLCASRSIQGGNTEAFFGQGTRLTVV.

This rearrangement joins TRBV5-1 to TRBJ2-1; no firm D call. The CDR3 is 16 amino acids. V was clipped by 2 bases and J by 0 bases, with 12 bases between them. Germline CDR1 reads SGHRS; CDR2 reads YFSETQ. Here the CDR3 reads CASSFEITRSYNEQFF. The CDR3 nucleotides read TGCGCCAGCAGCTTCGAGATTACCCGCTCCTACAATGAGCAGTTCTTC.

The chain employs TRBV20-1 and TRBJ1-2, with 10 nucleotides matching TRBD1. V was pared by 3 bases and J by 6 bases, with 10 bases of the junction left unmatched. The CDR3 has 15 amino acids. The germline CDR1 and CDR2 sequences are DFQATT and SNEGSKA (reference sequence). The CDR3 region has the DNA TGCAGTGCTAGTGTCGGGACAGGGGAGGGGGATGGCTACACCTTC. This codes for CSASVGTGEGDGYTF.

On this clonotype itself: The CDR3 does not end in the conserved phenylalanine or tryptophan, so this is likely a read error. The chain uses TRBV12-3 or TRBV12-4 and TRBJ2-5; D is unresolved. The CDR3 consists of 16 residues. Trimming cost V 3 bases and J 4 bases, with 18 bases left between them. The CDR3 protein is CASSLGRRVAGETQYV. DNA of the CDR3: TGTGCCAGCAGTTTGGGTCGACGTGTAGCTGGAGAGACCCAGTACGTC.

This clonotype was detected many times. CDR3 sequence (DNA): TGTGCCAGCAGTGACCGAAGACACCTCTCTGGGGCCAACGTCCTGACTTTC. It encodes CASSDRRHLSGANVLTF. The chain recombines TRBV25-1 with TRBJ2-6; D uncertain. The CDR3 contains 17 residues. Trimming left V 3 bases short and J 0 bases short, with 12 bases between. CDR1 and CDR2 from the germline V gene are MGHDK and SYGVNS.

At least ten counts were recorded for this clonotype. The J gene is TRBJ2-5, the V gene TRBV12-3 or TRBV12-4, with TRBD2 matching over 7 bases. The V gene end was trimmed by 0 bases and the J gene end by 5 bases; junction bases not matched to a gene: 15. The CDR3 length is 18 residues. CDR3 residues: CASSLALLRTRSRETQYF. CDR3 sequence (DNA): TGTGCCAGCAGTTTAGCTTTATTAAGGACTAGGTCCAGGGAGACCCAGTACTTC.

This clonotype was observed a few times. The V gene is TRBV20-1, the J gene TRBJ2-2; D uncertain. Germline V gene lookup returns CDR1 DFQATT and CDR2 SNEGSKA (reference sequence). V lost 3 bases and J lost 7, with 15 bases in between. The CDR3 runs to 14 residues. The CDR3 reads CSASSLRVGGELFF. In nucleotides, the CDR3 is TGCAGTGCTAGTAGTCTTAGGGTGGGCGGGGAGCTGTTTTTT.

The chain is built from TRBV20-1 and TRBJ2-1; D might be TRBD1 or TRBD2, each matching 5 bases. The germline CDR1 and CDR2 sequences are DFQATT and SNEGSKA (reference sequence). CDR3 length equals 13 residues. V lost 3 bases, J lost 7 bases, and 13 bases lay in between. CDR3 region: CSASSGPKNEQFF. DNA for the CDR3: TGCAGTGCTAGTTCGGGGCCAAAGAATGAGCAGTTCTTC.

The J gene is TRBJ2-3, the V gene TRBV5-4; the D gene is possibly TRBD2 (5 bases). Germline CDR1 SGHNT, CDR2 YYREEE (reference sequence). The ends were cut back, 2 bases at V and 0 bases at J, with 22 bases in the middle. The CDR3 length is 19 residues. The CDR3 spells CASSFVVPQLDPSTDTQYF. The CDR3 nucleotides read TGTGCCAGCAGCTTTGTTGTTCCTCAACTAGACCCAAGCACAGATACGCAGTATTTT.

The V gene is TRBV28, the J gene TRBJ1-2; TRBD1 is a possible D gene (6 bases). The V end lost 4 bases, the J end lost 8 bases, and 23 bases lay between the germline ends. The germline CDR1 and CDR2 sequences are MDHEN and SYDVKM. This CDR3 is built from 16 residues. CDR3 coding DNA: TGTGCCAGCAGTTCCATTATTAGGACCGGGGGACACGGCTACACCTTC. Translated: CASSSIIRTGGHGYTF.

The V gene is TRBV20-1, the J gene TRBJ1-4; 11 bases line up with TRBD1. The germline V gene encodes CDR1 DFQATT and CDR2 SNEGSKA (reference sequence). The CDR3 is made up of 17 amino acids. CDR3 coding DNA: TGCAGCCTCACCGGGACAGGGGGTTCTGCAACTAATGAAAAACTGTTTTTT. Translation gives CSLTGTGGSATNEKLFF.

In nucleotides, the CDR3 is TGTGCCAGCAGCCTCGGGGTTTACAGGACAGACTCGAACACTGAAGCTTTCTTT. It encodes CASSLGVYRTDSNTEAFF. The rearrangement links TRBV4-2 to TRBJ1-1, with a possible D match to TRBD1 (6 bases). The V end lost 4 bases, the J end lost 1 base, and 22 bases lay between the germline ends. There are 18 residues in the CDR3. CDR1 LGHNA and CDR2 YNFKEQ come from the germline V gene.

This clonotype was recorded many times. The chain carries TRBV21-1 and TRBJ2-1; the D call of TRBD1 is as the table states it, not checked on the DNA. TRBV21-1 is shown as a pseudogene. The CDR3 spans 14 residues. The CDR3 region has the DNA TGTGCCAGCAGCCTTTCGGGGCAGTACAATGAGCAGTTCTTC. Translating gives CASSLSGQYNEQFF.

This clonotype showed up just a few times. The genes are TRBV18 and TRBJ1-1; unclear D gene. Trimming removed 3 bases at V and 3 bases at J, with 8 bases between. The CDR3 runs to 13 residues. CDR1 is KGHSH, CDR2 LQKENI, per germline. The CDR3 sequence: CASSPALDTEAFF. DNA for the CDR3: TGTGCCAGCTCACCTGCATTAGACACTGAAGCTTTCTTT.

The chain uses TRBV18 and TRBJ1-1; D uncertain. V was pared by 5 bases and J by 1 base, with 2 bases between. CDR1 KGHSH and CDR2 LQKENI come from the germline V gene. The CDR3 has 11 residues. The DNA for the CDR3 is TGTGCCAGCTCAAAGAACACTGAAGCTTTCTTT. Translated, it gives CASSKNTEAFF.